The 15 T cell receptor beta chains below were found in one sample sequenced in a study of blood T cell repertoires in COVID-19. Data came from immunoSEQ multiplex PCR; TCRdb stores just in-frame clones and leaves some out. The table lists some 350,000 clones, around 83% of them singletons. The sequencing input was peripheral blood. The receptors derive from a man aged 25 to 45 with active or convalescent COVID-19.

The chain joins TRBV19 to TRBJ2-7; D is unresolved. V was cut by 5 bases and J by 6 bases, with 17 bases left in between. Looked up from germline, CDR1 is LNHDA and CDR2 is SQIVND (reference sequence). This CDR3 is built from 14 residues. CDR3 sequence (DNA): TGTGCCAGTAGTGCCGGATTGGGCCCACTCGAGCAGTACTTC. It specifies CASSAGLGPLEQYF.

The J gene is TRBJ1-2, the V gene TRBV5-4; TRBD1 agrees at 8 bases. CDR1 is SGHNT, CDR2 YYREEE, per germline (reference sequence). This CDR3 region has 15 residues. The V and J ends lost 3 bases and 4 bases, in that order; junction bases with no gene match: 8. CDR3 protein: CASSWGQEFGYGYTF. CDR3 nucleotides: TGTGCCAGCAGCTGGGGACAGGAGTTCGGCTATGGCTACACCTTC.

The chain recombines TRBV11-2 with TRBJ2-5, with D possibly being TRBD2 (5 bases). The V and J ends lost 3 bases and 5 bases respectively, with 7 bases between them. This CDR3 comprises 12 residues. The germline V gene encodes CDR1 SGHAT and CDR2 FQNNGV. The CDR3 loop is CASSFRGETQYF. CDR3 nucleotide sequence: TGTGCCAGCAGCTTTAGAGGGGAGACCCAGTACTTC. The entire variable domain, with the rest obtained from reference TRBV11-2 and TRBJ2-5, is as follows: EAGVAQSPRYKIIEKRQSVAFWCNPISGHATLYWYQQILGQGPKLLIQFQNNGVVDDSQLPKDRFSAERLKGVDSTLKIQPAKLEDSAVYLCASSFRGETQYFGPGTRLLVL.

The table lists this clone with a few counts. Here the CDR3 reads CASSLSTGANEKLFF. The CDR3 coding sequence is TGTGCCAGCAGCTTGTCGACAGGGGCTAATGAAAAACTGTTTTTT. The chain has TRBV5-8 and TRBJ1-4; TRBD1 agrees at 8 bases. The CDR3 extends over 15 amino acids. CDR1 SGHTS and CDR2 YDEGEE come from the germline V gene. V lost 1 base and J lost 3; bases outside the gene matches: 2.

The rearrangement uses TRBV4-1 and TRBJ2-2; no clear D gene. Germline V gene sequence: CDR1 MGHRA, CDR2 YSYEKL. The CDR3 length is 14 residues. The V end was cut by 4 bases, the J end by 7 bases, with 13 bases between. CDR3 amino acids: CASSLSPGRGELFF. The DNA of the CDR3 is TGCGCCAGCAGCCTCTCTCCAGGCCGCGGGGAGCTGTTTTTT.

The genes are TRBV7-8 and TRBJ2-3; 12 positions agree with TRBD2. CDR3 length: 17 amino acids. Germline trimming cut 1 base from V and 3 bases from J; bases unmatched to any gene: 5. CDR1 and CDR2 (germline): SGHVS, FQNEAQ. This chain's CDR3 is CASSLGVLAGGTDTQYF. DNA for the CDR3: TGTGCCAGCAGCTTAGGGGTTCTAGCGGGAGGGACAGATACGCAGTATTTT.

This CDR3 reads CASRWEEETQYF. The CDR3 DNA reads as TGCGCCAGCAGGTGGGAGGAAGAGACCCAGTACTTC. The chain is built from TRBV5-1 and TRBJ2-5; the D gene is possibly TRBD2 (6 bases). CDR3 length: 12 residues. The V gene's germline CDR1 is SGHRS and CDR2 YFSETQ. Between the trimmed V and J ends, which lost 5 bases and 3 bases, there was a span of 8 bases.

The chain recombines TRBV9 with TRBJ1-6, with 11 bases lining up with TRBD1. The CDR3 consists of 17 residues. V lost 0 bases and J lost 7; bases outside the gene matches: 6. The germline V gene encodes CDR1 SGDLS and CDR2 YYNGEE. CDR3 bases: TGTGCCAGCAGCGTAGCCGGACAGGGGGCGAGAAATTCACCCCTCCACTTT. Translated: CASSVAGQGARNSPLHF. The whole variable domain, remainder taken from reference TRBV9 and TRBJ1-6, is DSGVTQTPKHLITATGQRVTLRCSPRSGDLSVYWYQQSLDQGLQFLIQYYNGEERAKGNILERFSAQQFPDLHSELNLSSLELGDSALYFCASSVAGQGARNSPLHFGNGTRLTVT.

The gene calls are TRBV29-1 and TRBJ1-5, with TRBD1 matching 7 bases. This CDR3 region has 13 residues. The germline CDR1 and CDR2 sequences are SQVTM and ANQGSEA. Trimming cost V 7 bases and J 5 bases; bases outside gene matches: 8. The CDR3 reads CSAGDSFDQPQHF. As DNA, the CDR3 is TGCAGCGCCGGGGACAGTTTCGATCAGCCCCAGCATTTT.

The genes are TRBV11-2 and TRBJ1-2; D is unclear. Trimming removed 3 bases from V and 4 bases from J, with 12 bases in between. Germline V gene data show CDR1 as SGHAT and CDR2 as FQNNGV. This CDR3 spans 14 amino acids. CDR3 in DNA: TGTGCCAGCAGCTTGAACTGGGAGGGCTATGGCTACACCTTC. It yields the protein CASSLNWEGYGYTF.

The chain recombines TRBV28 with TRBJ1-5; D is unresolved. V was pared by 4 bases and J by 2 bases, with 6 bases between. Germline CDR1 MDHEN, CDR2 SYDVKM. CDR3 size: 13 residues. The CDR3 is CASSSGGNQPQHF. The DNA of the CDR3 is TGTGCCAGCAGTTCAGGTGGCAATCAGCCCCAGCATTTT.

This chain uses TRBV11-3 with TRBJ1-1, with 7 bases lining up with TRBD1. The germline CDR1 and CDR2 sequences are SGHNT and YENEEA. This CDR3 has 14 amino acids. The V segment lost 5 bases and the J segment 6 bases; nucleotides outside the gene matches: 9. Here the CDR3 reads CASSTGRGNAEAFF. As DNA, the CDR3 is TGTGCCAGCAGCACCGGCAGGGGGAATGCTGAAGCTTTCTTT.

This clone occurred once. The V and J genes are TRBV30 and TRBJ1-1; tentative D call: TRBD1 (6 bases). V dropped 0 bases and J dropped 6 bases, with 11 bases sitting between them. In germline, CDR1 is GTSNPN, CDR2 SVGIG (reference sequence). This CDR3 is built from 13 residues. The CDR3 protein is CAWSVRKGAEAFF. CDR3 nucleotides: TGTGCCTGGAGTGTACGGAAGGGGGCTGAAGCTTTCTTT.

The V call is TRBV7-2, the J call TRBJ2-5; 8 bases map to TRBD2. The V gene's germline CDR1 is SGHTA and CDR2 FQGNSA. After removal of 2 bases from V and 5 bases from J, the junction contained 7 bases not matched to a gene. The CDR3 totals 15 residues. The CDR3 sequence is CASSLNGGAFETQYF. The CDR3 nucleotides are TGTGCCAGCAGCTTAAACGGGGGGGCGTTTGAGACCCAGTACTTC.

The rearrangement links TRBV7-2 to TRBJ1-5; D gene ambiguous. The germline gives CDR1 SGHTA, CDR2 FQGNSA. The CDR3 totals 15 residues. V was shortened by 3 bases and J by 3 bases, with 12 bases between the two germline ends. The CDR3 region has the DNA TGTGCCAGCAGCTTTTGGGCAGCAAACAATCAGCCCCAGCATTTT. Protein: CASSFWAANNQPQHF.